A single sample is the source of the 2 T cell receptor beta chains below, sequenced in a study of T-cell memory formation after mild COVID-19. One entry per CDR3 protein results from TCRdb running MiXCR on the 5' RACE reads. The sample contains 95,000 to 120,000 distinct CDR3 sequences, about a fifth of which appear only once. Sequencing input: PBMCs or a T cell subset sorted from them (not recorded which). The receptors were gathered from a man between 18 and 35 years old who had mild COVID-19 (a few samples of this study predate the infection). Cell type and time point are not known.

The rearrangement links TRBV7-2 to TRBJ2-3, with 8 bases identical to TRBD2. Unmatched junction bases numbered 13, after V lost 5 bases and J lost 6 bases. From germline, CDR1 is SGHTA and CDR2 FQGNSA. The CDR3 is 16 amino acids. The CDR3 here is CASSEFPGGGGDTQYF. DNA for the CDR3: TGTGCCAGCAGCGAGTTCCCCGGGGGGGGCGGGGATACGCAGTATTTT.

The rearrangement links TRBV20-1 to TRBJ1-2, with TRBD1 matching over 7 bases. CDR3 length: 15 amino acids. Germline CDR1 and CDR2: DFQATT and SNEGSKA (reference sequence). The V and J ends lost 0 bases and 5 bases, in that order; junction bases with no gene match: 9. CDR3 residues: CSARDLQGVWYGYTF. Written as DNA, the CDR3 is TGCAGTGCTAGAGATCTTCAGGGGGTTTGGTATGGCTACACCTTC.